This record looks at one T cell receptor (beta chain) sequence and its context. These data come from a study of blood T cell repertoires in COVID-19. The wider study: Nucleic acid was either cDNA or gDNA, and it came from T cells, B-cell-depleted T cells, or PBMCs.

Using immunoSEQ multiplex PCR, the repertoire was profiled, and TCRdb retains in-frame clones only, with some absent. This table holds around 260,000 clones, about nine tenths found once. The CDR3 loop spans 14 amino acids. Germline-derived CDR1 and CDR2 are MNHEY and SVGAGI. J was trimmed by 5 bases and V by 4 bases; bases with no gene match: 4. Seattle cases were enrolled at active infection and followed longitudinally. This sequence was found in a person aged 18 to 30 with COVID-19, enrolled during active disease. Sequencing was done on a sample of peripheral blood. V and J are TRBV6-5 and TRBJ2-2; 7 bases match TRBD2. The CDR3 sequence is CASSWGGLTGELFF. In nucleotides, the CDR3 is TGTGCCAGCAGTTGGGGGGGTTTGACCGGGGAGCTGTTTTTT.